The rows below give T cell receptor beta chains drawn from one sample of a study of shared clonotypes between healthy human individuals. Data came from immunoSEQ multiplex PCR; TCRdb stores just in-frame clones and leaves some out. The top ten hold around 0.14% of the sample, which has about 2.4 million clones, over 85% seen once. The material sequenced was naive CD4+ T cells sorted from blood. The receptor set was obtained from a man younger than 35 in good health. Both conserved end residues are part of each CDR3. Fields, in order: V gene, J gene, D gene, clone size, CDR3 protein, CDR3 DNA. The D gene is left open where the match is weak. Size is omitted from some rows. Given values are once, few, many or a class for expanded clones.

V: TRBV6-5; J: TRBJ1-5; D: TRBD1; size: .; CDR3: CASREQGLDQPQHF; DNA: TGTGCCAGCAGGGAACAGGGGTTGGACCAGCCCCAGCATTTT
V: TRBV7-2; J: TRBJ1-2; D: TRBD1; size: .; CDR3: CASSLGGQGVNYGYTF; DNA: TGTGCCAGCAGCTTAGGAGGACAGGGGGTTAACTATGGCTACACCTTC
V: TRBV28; J: TRBJ1-2; D: .; size: .; CDR3: CASSLFIRIPYYGYTF; DNA: TGTGCCAGCAGTTTATTCATCAGGATTCCATACTATGGCTACACCTTC
V: TRBV19; J: TRBJ1-1; D: TRBD1; size: .; CDR3: CASRTSRQGKNTEAFF; DNA: TGTGCCAGTAGGACATCTCGACAGGGGAAGAACACTGAAGCTTTCTTT
V: TRBV5-1; J: TRBJ1-2; D: .; size: .; CDR3: CASSPATVPYGYTF; DNA: TGCGCCAGCAGCCCCGCGACAGTCCCCTATGGCTACACCTTC
V: TRBV5-1; J: TRBJ2-3; D: .; size: .; CDR3: CASSPWASRSTDTQYF; DNA: TGCGCCAGCAGCCCCTGGGCCAGCCGTAGCACAGATACGCAGTATTTT
V: TRBV6-5; J: TRBJ1-6; D: .; size: few; CDR3: CASKGSGNSNSPLHF; DNA: TGTGCCAGCAAGGGTTCGGGGAATAGTAATTCACCCCTCCACTTT
V: TRBV10-3; J: TRBJ2-5; D: .; size: .; CDR3: CAISHHRDGQETQYF; DNA: TGTGCCATCAGTCATCACCGGGACGGTCAAGAGACCCAGTACTTC
V: TRBV14; J: TRBJ2-3; D: TRBD1; size: .; CDR3: CASSHGQGFSTDTQYF; DNA: TGTGCCAGCAGCCACGGACAGGGCTTTAGCACAGATACGCAGTATTTT
V: TRBV9; J: TRBJ1-2; D: .; size: .; CDR3: CASSKTGTYGYTF; DNA: TGTGCCAGCAGCAAAACAGGGACCTATGGCTACACCTTC
V: TRBV5-1; J: TRBJ2-1; D: TRBD2; size: .; CDR3: CASSLTSGGGNEQFF; DNA: TGCGCCAGCAGCTTGACTAGCGGGGGAGGTAATGAGCAGTTCTTC
V: TRBV18; J: TRBJ2-5; D: .; size: .; CDR3: CASSPPGLQETQYF; DNA: TGTGCCAGCTCACCACCGGGACTGCAAGAGACCCAGTACTTC
V: TRBV7-2; J: TRBJ2-1; D: TRBD2; size: .; CDR3: CASSSGLGSSEQFF; DNA: TGTGCCAGCAGCTCGGGACTAGGAAGTAGCGAGCAGTTCTTC
V: TRBV6-1; J: TRBJ2-5; D: .; size: .; CDR3: CASSHSRGAQETQYF; DNA: TGTGCCAGCAGTCACAGTCGGGGGGCCCAAGAGACCCAGTACTTC
V: TRBV11-2; J: TRBJ2-7; D: .; size: once; CDR3: CASSYRGVLSSYEQYF; DNA: TGTGCCAGCAGCTATCGAGGGGTGCTTAGCTCCTACGAGCAGTACTTC
V: TRBV7-9; J: TRBJ2-7; D: TRBD1; size: .; CDR3: CASSAPGQGPSEQYF; DNA: TGTGCCAGCAGCGCTCCGGGACAGGGTCCTTCCGAGCAGTACTTC
V: TRBV9; J: TRBJ2-3; D: TRBD2; size: .; CDR3: CASSVGSSGRADTQYF; DNA: TGTGCCAGCAGCGTAGGAAGTAGCGGGAGGGCCGATACGCAGTATTTT
V: TRBV29-1; J: TRBJ1-3; D: .; size: .; CDR3: CSVKTWAGPANTIYF; DNA: TGCAGCGTTAAAACCTGGGCAGGGCCTGCGAACACCATATATTTT
V: TRBV19; J: TRBJ2-1; D: TRBD2; size: .; CDR3: CASSIMLAGGQEQFF; DNA: TGTGCCAGTAGTATTATGCTAGCGGGAGGTCAGGAGCAGTTCTTC
V: TRBV11-2; J: TRBJ1-1; D: .; size: once; CDR3: CASNQGYRFMNTEAFF; DNA: TGTGCCAGCAACCAAGGTTATCGATTTATGAACACTGAAGCTTTCTTT
V: TRBV7-6; J: TRBJ2-5; D: TRBD2; size: .; CDR3: CAGASGRASGETQYF; DNA: TGTGCCGGCGCTAGCGGGAGGGCCTCGGGAGAGACCCAGTACTTC
V: TRBV6-5; J: TRBJ2-6; D: .; size: .; CDR3: CASSYLSGAGANVLTF; DNA: TGTGCCAGCAGTTACCTATCGGGGGCTGGGGCCAACGTCCTGACTTTC
V: TRBV12-5; J: TRBJ2-3; D: TRBD1; size: once; CDR3: CASGTGTGITDTQYF; DNA: TGTGCTAGTGGGACCGGGACAGGTATCACAGATACGCAGTATTTT
V: TRBV18; J: TRBJ2-7; D: .; size: .; CDR3: CASSPKFSVFGEQYF; DNA: TGTGCCAGCTCACCCAAATTCTCGGTATTTGGCGAGCAGTACTTC
V: TRBV4-2; J: TRBJ2-3; D: .; size: .; CDR3: CASSQVGGGTDTQYF; DNA: TGTGCCAGCAGCCAAGTGGGGGGCGGCACAGATACGCAGTATTTT
V: TRBV7-2; J: TRBJ2-3; D: .; size: .; CDR3: CASSLDGYTDTQYF; DNA: TGTGCCAGCAGCTTGGACGGATACACAGATACGCAGTATTTT
V: TRBV14; J: TRBJ2-7; D: .; size: .; CDR3: CASSLLEGGAQYF; DNA: TGTGCCAGCAGCCTCTTGGAGGGGGGTGCGCAGTACTTC
V: TRBV12-2; J: TRBJ1-4; D: .; size: .; CDR3: CASRFIRVQNEKLFF; DNA: TGTGCAAGTCGCTTTATCAGGGTCCAAAATGAAAAACTGTTTTTT
V: TRBV30; J: TRBJ2-2; D: .; size: .; CDR3: CAWSLWENTGELFF; DNA: TGTGCCTGGAGTCTCTGGGAAAACACCGGGGAGCTGTTTTTT